The 13 T cell receptor beta chains presented below share a single source sample, sequenced in a study of human T cells and chemical hapten exposure. Time point here: patch test 2, 6 weeks after DPC sensitization. Indicated treatment: therapeutic diphenylcyclopropenone sensitization with weekly scalp DPC. TCRdb reanalysed the RACE reads using MiXCR and keeps one entry per CDR3 protein. The data contain over 85,000 distinct CDR3 sequences, about 9.6% of them singletons. Sequenced here: whole blood, sampled in connection with sensitization to the hapten diphenylcyclopropenone (DPC). The source is a woman between 40 and 50 years old with alopecia areata. Some clones in this sample may be carry-over from other donors' samples.

The count of this clonotype is one. This chain links TRBV10-3 with TRBJ1-5; tentative D call: TRBD1 (5 bases). This CDR3 spans 13 amino acids. From germline, CDR1 is ENHRY and CDR2 SYGVKD. V dropped 6 bases and J dropped 4 bases, with 10 bases sitting between them. The CDR3 bases are TGTGCCATCAGCTTTGAGGGGAATCAGCCCCAGCATTTT. Protein sequence: CAISFEGNQPQHF.

In its sample, this clonotype was seen many times. The chain recombines TRBV7-9 with TRBJ2-1; D perhaps matches TRBD2 (5 bases). The V gene lost 4 bases and the J gene lost 0 bases, with 16 bases spanning the gap. The CDR3 spans 17 residues. Germline CDR1 is SEHNR and CDR2 is FQNEAQ (reference sequence). The chain's CDR3 is CASSSVGGPSSYNEQFF. Here the CDR3 DNA reads TGTGCCAGCAGCTCAGTAGGAGGCCCGAGCTCCTACAATGAGCAGTTCTTC.

This clonotype was observed at least ten times. The V gene is TRBV7-9, the J gene TRBJ1-5, with a weak D call TRBD1 (5 bases). The V gene's germline CDR1 is SEHNR and CDR2 FQNEAQ (reference sequence). The CDR3 consists of 14 residues. Trimming pared 3 bases from V and 2 bases from J, leaving 8 bases between. The CDR3 nucleotides are TGTGCCAGCAGCTTGGGGGAGGGCAATCAGCCCCAGCATTTT. Protein sequence: CASSLGEGNQPQHF.

This clonotype was recorded many times. The genes are TRBV6-5 and TRBJ2-3; D is possibly TRBD2 (6 bases). V was cut by 4 bases and J by 3 bases, with 11 bases left in between. This CDR3 spans 14 amino acids. CDR1 and CDR2 (germline): MNHEY, SVGAGI. The CDR3 sequence: CASSFVGGTDTQYF. CDR3 bases: TGTGCCAGCAGTTTTGTAGGAGGGACAGATACGCAGTATTTT.

The chain is built from TRBV25-1 and TRBJ1-2, with a tentative D call TRBD1 (5 bases). The CDR3 is made up of 16 amino acids. The V end was cut by 3 bases, the J end by 0 bases, with 14 bases between. The germline CDR1 and CDR2 sequences are MGHDK and SYGVNS. The CDR3 spells CASSEGPLASNYGYTF. CDR3 DNA: TGTGCCAGCAGTGAGGGACCCCTAGCCTCTAACTATGGCTACACCTTC.

The gene calls are TRBV18 and TRBJ2-3, with D perhaps TRBD1 (5 bases). Germline assignment: CDR1 KGHSH and CDR2 LQKENI. The V and J ends lost 0 bases and 6 bases respectively, with 13 bases between them. The CDR3 loop spans 15 amino acids. CDR3 sequence: CASSPPERGSDTQYF. The DNA of the CDR3 is TGTGCCAGCTCACCACCGGAAAGGGGCTCCGATACGCAGTATTTT. Filled out from reference TRBV18 and TRBJ2-3, the complete variable domain reads NAGVMQNPRHLVRRRGQEARLRCSPMKGHSHVYWYRQLPEEGLKFMVYLQKENIIDESGMPKERFSAEFPKEGPSILRIQQVVRGDSAAYFCASSPPERGSDTQYFGPGTRLTVL.

This clonotype was counted many times. The gene calls are TRBV2 and TRBJ1-6; 7 nucleotides match TRBD1. The CDR3 runs to 16 residues. Trimming cost V 1 base and J 5 bases; bases outside gene matches: 5. Germline V CDR1 and CDR2: SNHLY, FYNNEI. This CDR3 reads CASSEEATGHNSPLHF. CDR3 coding DNA: TGTGCCAGCAGTGAAGAAGCGACAGGGCATAATTCACCCCTCCACTTT. Variable domain in full (rest from reference TRBV2 and TRBJ1-6): EPEVTQTPSHQVTQMGQEVILRCVPISNHLYFYWYRQILGQKVEFLVSFYNNEISEKSEIFDDQFSVERPDGSNFTLKIRSTKLEDSAMYFCASSEEATGHNSPLHFGNGTRLTVT.

This clonotype was picked up many times. V is TRBV24-1 and J is TRBJ2-2; no reliable D call. Per the germline V gene, CDR1 is KGHDR and CDR2 is SFDVKD. The CDR3 is made up of 14 amino acids. The V end lost 6 bases, the J end lost 5 bases, and 12 bases lay between the germline ends. The CDR3 DNA reads as TGTGCCACCAGTCACCCGGGCGTGACCGGGGAGCTGTTTTTT. Its protein product is CATSHPGVTGELFF.

The V and J genes are TRBV4-3 and TRBJ2-3, with a possible D match to TRBD2 (7 bases). The CDR3 runs to 14 residues. Germline V gene data show CDR1 as LGHNA and CDR2 as YSLEER. V shed 1 base and J shed 7 bases, with 12 bases lying between them. The CDR3 coding sequence is TGCGCCAGCAGCCAAGCGGGGGGCTCCAATACGCAGTATTTT. Protein product: CASSQAGGSNTQYF.

This clonotype was seen at least ten times. The chain is built from TRBV3-1 and TRBJ2-3; 9 bases line up with TRBD2. Germline assignment: CDR1 LGHDT and CDR2 YNNKEL (reference sequence). This CDR3 is 16 amino acids long. V was pared by 2 bases and J by 0 bases, with 3 bases of the junction left unmatched. The chain's CDR3 is CASSQRLAESTDTQYF. For the CDR3, the DNA is TGTGCCAGCAGCCAAAGACTAGCGGAAAGCACAGATACGCAGTATTTT.

This clonotype has ten or more counts. The gene calls are TRBV9 and TRBJ2-3; D is ambiguous. From germline, CDR1 is SGDLS and CDR2 YYNGEE. Trimming took 3 bases from V and 6 from J, leaving 11 bases between them. CDR3 length equals 13 residues. The CDR3: CASSAGSRDTQYF. The CDR3 DNA sequence: TGTGCCAGCAGCGCAGGCTCGAGGGATACGCAGTATTTT.

Points on this clonotype: It may be a read error: a sequence one base away is much more abundant. The rearrangement uses TRBV29-1 and TRBJ2-7, with D possibly being TRBD2 (6 bases). CDR3 length equals 14 residues. Germline V CDR1 and CDR2: SQVTM, ANQGSEA. Deletions cut 8 bases from V and 5 bases from J, with 22 bases between. The CDR3 bases are TGCAGCATTGCCGGGGGTGCCTCGGACCACGAGCAGTACTTC. It yields the protein CSIAGGASDHEQYF.

A few counts support this clonotype. V usage is TRBV18 and J usage is TRBJ2-5; D possibly matches TRBD1 or TRBD2 (5 bases each). This CDR3 region has 15 residues. Germline V gene data show CDR1 as KGHSH and CDR2 as LQKENI. The V end lost 2 bases, the J end lost 3 bases, and 13 bases lay between the germline ends. CDR3 in amino acids: CASSPKPGTKETQYF. The CDR3 DNA reads as TGTGCCAGCTCACCAAAACCCGGGACGAAAGAGACCCAGTACTTC.